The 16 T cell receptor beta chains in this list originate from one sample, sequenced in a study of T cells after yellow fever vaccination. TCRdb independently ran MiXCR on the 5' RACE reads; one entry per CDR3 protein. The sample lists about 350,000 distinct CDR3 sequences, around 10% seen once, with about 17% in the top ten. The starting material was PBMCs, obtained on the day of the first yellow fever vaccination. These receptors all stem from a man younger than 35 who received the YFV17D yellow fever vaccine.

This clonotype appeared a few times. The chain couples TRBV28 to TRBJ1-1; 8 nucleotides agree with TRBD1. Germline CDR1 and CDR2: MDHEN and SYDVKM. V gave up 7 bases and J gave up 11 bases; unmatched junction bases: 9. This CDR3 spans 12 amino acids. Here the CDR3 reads CASTFSTGVAFF. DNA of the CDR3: TGTGCCAGCACCTTTTCGACAGGGGTCGCTTTCTTT.

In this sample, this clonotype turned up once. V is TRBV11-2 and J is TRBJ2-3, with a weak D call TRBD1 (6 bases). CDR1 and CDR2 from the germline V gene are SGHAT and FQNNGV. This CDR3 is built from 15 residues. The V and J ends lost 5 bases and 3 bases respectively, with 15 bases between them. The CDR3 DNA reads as TGTGCCAGCAGCGGCATCAGGGGTTATACAGATACGCAGTATTTT. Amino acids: CASSGIRGYTDTQYF.

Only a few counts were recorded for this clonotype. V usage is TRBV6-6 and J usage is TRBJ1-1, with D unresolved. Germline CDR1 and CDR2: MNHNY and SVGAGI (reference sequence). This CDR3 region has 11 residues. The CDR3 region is CTCRTNTEAFF. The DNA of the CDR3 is TGTACCTGCCGGACCAACACTGAAGCTTTCTTT.

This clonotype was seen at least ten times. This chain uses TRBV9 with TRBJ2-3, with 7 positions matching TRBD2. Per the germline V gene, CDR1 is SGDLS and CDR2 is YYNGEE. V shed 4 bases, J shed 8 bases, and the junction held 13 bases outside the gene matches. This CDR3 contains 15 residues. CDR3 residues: CASSPLSGEVITQYF. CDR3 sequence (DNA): TGTGCCAGCAGCCCCCTCAGCGGGGAGGTCATTACGCAGTATTTT.

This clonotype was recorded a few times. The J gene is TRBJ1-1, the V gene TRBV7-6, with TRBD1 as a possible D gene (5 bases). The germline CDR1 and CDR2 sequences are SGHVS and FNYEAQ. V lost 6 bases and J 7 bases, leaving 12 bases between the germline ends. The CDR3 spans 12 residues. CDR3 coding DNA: TGTGCCAGCAGACAAGGTGGGGGTGAAGCTTTCTTT. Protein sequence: CASRQGGGEAFF.

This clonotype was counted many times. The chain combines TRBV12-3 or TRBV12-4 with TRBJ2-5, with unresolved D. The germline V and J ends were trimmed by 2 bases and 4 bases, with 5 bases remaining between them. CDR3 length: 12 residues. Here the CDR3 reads CASSLYRETQYF. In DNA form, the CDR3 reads TGTGCCAGCAGTTTATATAGAGAGACCCAGTACTTC.

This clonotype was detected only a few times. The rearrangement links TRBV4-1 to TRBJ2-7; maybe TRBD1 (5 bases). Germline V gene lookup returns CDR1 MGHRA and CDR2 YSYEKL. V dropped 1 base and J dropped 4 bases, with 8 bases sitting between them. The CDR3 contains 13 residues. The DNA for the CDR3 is TGCGCCAGCAGCCAAGTTGGGGCTTACGAGCAGTACTTC. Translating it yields CASSQVGAYEQYF.

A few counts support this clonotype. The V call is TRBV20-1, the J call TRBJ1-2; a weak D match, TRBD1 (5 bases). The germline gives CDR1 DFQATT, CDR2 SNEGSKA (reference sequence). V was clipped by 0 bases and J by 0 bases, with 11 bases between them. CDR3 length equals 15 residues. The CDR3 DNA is TGCAGTGCTAGAGATCCAGGGCGCTCTAACTATGGCTACACCTTC. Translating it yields CSARDPGRSNYGYTF.

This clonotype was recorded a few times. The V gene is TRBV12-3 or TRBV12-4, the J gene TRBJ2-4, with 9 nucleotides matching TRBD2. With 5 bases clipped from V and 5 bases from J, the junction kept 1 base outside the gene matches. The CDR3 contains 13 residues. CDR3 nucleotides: TGTGCCAGCAGTCGACTAGCGGAAAACATTCAGTACTTC. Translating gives CASSRLAENIQYF.

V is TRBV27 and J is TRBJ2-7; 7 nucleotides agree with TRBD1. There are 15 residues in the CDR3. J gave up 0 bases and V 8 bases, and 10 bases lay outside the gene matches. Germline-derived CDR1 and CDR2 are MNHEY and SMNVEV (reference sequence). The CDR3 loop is CASGKETGISYEQYF. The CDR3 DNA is TGTGCCAGCGGAAAAGAGACAGGGATCTCCTACGAGCAGTACTTC.

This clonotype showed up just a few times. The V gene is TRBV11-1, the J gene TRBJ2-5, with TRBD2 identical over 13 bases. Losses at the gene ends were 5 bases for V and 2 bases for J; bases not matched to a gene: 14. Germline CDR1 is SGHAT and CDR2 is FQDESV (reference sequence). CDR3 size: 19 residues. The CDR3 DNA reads TGTGCCAGCAGCGTATTCGACAGGGGACTAGCGGGGTATCAAGAGACCCAGTACTTC. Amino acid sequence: CASSVFDRGLAGYQETQYF.

The CDR3 reads CASSLTGSVGYTF. The CDR3 DNA reads as TGTGCCAGCAGCTTAACAGGGAGCGTTGGCTACACCTTC. J is TRBJ1-2 and V is TRBV7-9; maybe TRBD1 (6 bases). Deletions cut 2 bases from V and 7 bases from J, with 11 bases between. CDR1 is SEHNR and CDR2 is FQNEAQ in the germline V gene (reference sequence). The CDR3 covers 13 residues.

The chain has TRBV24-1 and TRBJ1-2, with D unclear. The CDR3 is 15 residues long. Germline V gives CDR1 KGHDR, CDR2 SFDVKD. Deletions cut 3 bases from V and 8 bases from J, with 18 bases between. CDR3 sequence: CATSDPQAFWLGYTF. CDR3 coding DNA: TGTGCCACCAGTGATCCTCAGGCCTTCTGGCTCGGCTACACCTTC.

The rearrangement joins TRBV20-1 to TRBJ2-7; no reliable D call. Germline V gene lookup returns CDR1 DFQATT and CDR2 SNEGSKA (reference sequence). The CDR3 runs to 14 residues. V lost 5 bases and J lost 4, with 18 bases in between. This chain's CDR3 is CSAPPPRGPYEQYF. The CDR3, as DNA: TGCAGTGCTCCGCCCCCCCGCGGACCTTACGAGCAGTACTTC.

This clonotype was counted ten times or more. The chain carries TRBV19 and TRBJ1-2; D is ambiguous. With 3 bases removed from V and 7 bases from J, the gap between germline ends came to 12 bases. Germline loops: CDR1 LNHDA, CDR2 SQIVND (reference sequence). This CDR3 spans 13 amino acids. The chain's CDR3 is CASSMTGNSGYTF. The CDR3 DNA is TGTGCCAGTAGTATGACCGGGAATTCTGGCTACACCTTC.

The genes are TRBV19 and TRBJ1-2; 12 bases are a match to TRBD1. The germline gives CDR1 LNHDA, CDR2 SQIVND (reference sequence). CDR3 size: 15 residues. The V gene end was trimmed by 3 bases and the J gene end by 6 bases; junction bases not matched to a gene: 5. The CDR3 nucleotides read TGTGCCAGTAGTATCGGGACAGGGGGCGCGGATGGCTACACCTTC. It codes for CASSIGTGGADGYTF.